Presented here are 13 T cell receptor beta chains from one specimen sequenced in a study of CD8 T cells in Susac syndrome. Random hexamers served to reverse transcribe roughly 0.5 to 1 ug RNA. TCRdb used MiXCR to reprocess the immunoSEQ multiplex PCR reads, holding one entry per CDR3 protein. The sample comprises approximately 170,000 distinct CDR3 sequences, just over 90% of which are singletons, and about 0.14% rests with the top ten. Sequencing was done on a sample of CD4+ T cells from PBMCs. The source is a human donor in good health.

V gene TRBV7-3 combines with J gene TRBJ2-3; unclear D gene. This CDR3 has 15 amino acids. CDR1 is SGHTA, CDR2 FQGTGA, per germline. The germline V and J ends were trimmed by 2 bases and 11 bases, with 20 bases remaining between them. Here the CDR3 DNA reads TGTGCCAGCAGCTTAGGTCCCCGAAGTGAAAGGGAGCAGTATTTT. This encodes CASSLGPRSEREQYF.

The chain has TRBV7-2 and TRBJ1-1; 7 nucleotides agree with TRBD1. CDR1 and CDR2 (germline): SGHTA, FQGNSA. The CDR3 sequence is 14 residues long. The V gene end was trimmed by 5 bases and the J gene end by 7 bases; junction bases not matched to a gene: 10. DNA of the CDR3: TGTGCCAGCAGCCTCTACAGGGGAAACTTTGAAGCTTTCTTT. Its translation: CASSLYRGNFEAFF.

The chain combines TRBV12-3 or TRBV12-4 with TRBJ1-5; D gene uncertain. Trimming left V 4 bases short and J 2 bases short, with 6 bases between. CDR3 size: 13 residues. The CDR3 protein is CASSYTGNQPQHF. The CDR3, as DNA: TGTGCCAGCAGTTACACGGGCAATCAGCCCCAGCATTTT.

This clonotype was picked up one time. This chain joins TRBV12-3 or TRBV12-4 and TRBJ2-2; unclear D gene. Trimming removed 6 bases at V and 8 bases at J, with 7 bases between. This CDR3 is 11 amino acids long. The CDR3 DNA is TGTGCCAGCAGCAATATGGGGGAGCTGTTTTTT. Translating gives CASSNMGELFF.

The V gene is TRBV7-2, the J gene TRBJ2-5; 10 bases agree with TRBD2. CDR3 length: 15 amino acids. CDR1 is SGHTA, CDR2 FQGNSA, per germline. The junction had 2 bases not matched to a gene; V was cut back by 3 bases and J by 1 base. The CDR3: CASSFASGGQETQYF. The CDR3 DNA reads as TGTGCCAGCAGCTTCGCTAGCGGGGGCCAAGAGACCCAGTACTTC.

The chain carries TRBV2 and TRBJ1-4, with 10 bases fitting TRBD1. The CDR3 loop spans 15 amino acids. The V segment lost 4 bases and the J segment 5 bases; nucleotides outside the gene matches: 4. Germline V CDR1 and CDR2: SNHLY, FYNNEI. The CDR3 sequence: CASSGPGQGNEKLFF. In DNA form, the CDR3 reads TGTGCCAGCAGTGGGCCGGGACAGGGGAATGAAAAACTGTTTTTT.

DNA of the CDR3: TGTGCCTGGGACGGAGTATTCTATGGCTACACCTTC. This translates into CAWDGVFYGYTF. The rearrangement joins TRBV30 to TRBJ1-2; D is unresolved. V was cut by 5 bases and J by 4 bases, with 11 bases left in between. The CDR3 has 12 residues. The V gene's germline CDR1 is GTSNPN and CDR2 SVGIG (reference sequence).

The chain joins TRBV5-1 to TRBJ1-1; D unresolved. The V gene's germline CDR1 is SGHRS and CDR2 YFSETQ. Trimming removed 0 bases at V and 4 bases at J, with 13 bases between. This CDR3 region has 15 residues. The CDR3 sequence: CASSLERQSTTEAFF. The CDR3 nucleotides are TGCGCCAGCAGCTTGGAGAGACAATCGACCACTGAAGCTTTCTTT.

V gene TRBV6-2 or TRBV6-3 combines with J gene TRBJ2-7; 8 nucleotides match TRBD1. The CDR3 consists of 15 residues. J gave up 3 bases and V 6 bases, and 10 bases lay outside the gene matches. Germline CDR1 MNHEY, CDR2 SVGEGT. In DNA form, the CDR3 reads TGTGCCAGCAGCCGCCCCGGGACAGGACTCTACGAGCAGTACTTC. It translates to CASSRPGTGLYEQYF.

This clonotype was observed a single time. The V and J genes are TRBV5-1 and TRBJ2-2; a weak D match, TRBD1 (6 bases). CDR3 length: 15 amino acids. Germline lookup yields CDR1 SGHRS and CDR2 YFSETQ. Trimming removed 0 bases from V and 4 bases from J, with 10 bases in between. The CDR3 bases are TGCGCCAGCAGCTTGGCGCAGGGGCGCACCGGGGAGCTGTTTTTT. This sequence encodes CASSLAQGRTGELFF. The full variable domain, its missing parts supplied by reference TRBV5-1 and TRBJ2-2, is KAGVTQTPRYLIKTRGQQVTLSCSPISGHRSVSWYQQTPGQGLQFLFEYFSETQRNKGNFPGRFSGRQFSNSRSEMNVSTLELGDSALYLCASSLAQGRTGELFFGEGSRLTVL.

The chain couples TRBV20-1 to TRBJ1-1; D is undetermined. The CDR3 runs to 14 residues. Per the germline V gene, CDR1 is DFQATT and CDR2 is SNEGSKA (reference sequence). With 0 bases removed from V and 1 base from J, the gap between germline ends came to 9 bases. CDR3: CSARDQQRNTEAFF. The CDR3 DNA sequence: TGCAGTGCTAGAGATCAACAGAGGAACACTGAAGCTTTCTTT.

The chain is built from TRBV19 and TRBJ1-1, with 8 positions matching TRBD1. The CDR3 loop spans 13 amino acids. Germline V gene data show CDR1 as LNHDA and CDR2 as SQIVND (reference sequence). V gave up 2 bases and J gave up 6 bases; unmatched junction bases: 2. Here the CDR3 reads CASSIQQGAEAFF. CDR3 in DNA: TGTGCCAGTAGTATACAACAGGGGGCTGAAGCTTTCTTT.

The rearrangement uses TRBV12-3 or TRBV12-4 and TRBJ2-1; TRBD2 agrees at 12 bases. CDR3 size: 15 residues. V lost 5 bases and J lost 10; bases outside the gene matches: 9. The CDR3 DNA reads TGTGCCAGCAGTGCCCGCGGACTAGCGGGACGGGAGCAGTTCTTC. Protein product: CASSARGLAGREQFF.